A single sample gave rise to the 5 T cell receptor beta chains below, sequenced in a study of cytomegalovirus exposure and HLA in healthy donors. Amplification used 60 Vbeta primers and 13 Jbeta primers. Here immunoSEQ multiplex PCR was the method, and the copy in TCRdb shows in-frame clones only, minus some. The data hold over 100,000 clones, with 65% to 75% observed a single time. Sequencing used PBMCs. These receptors were collected from a man aged 25 to 45 in good health and CMV-seropositive.

The V gene is TRBV10-3, the J gene TRBJ1-3; 10 nucleotides match TRBD1. Germline CDR1 and CDR2: ENHRY and SYGVKD. The CDR3 loop spans 20 amino acids. Losses at the gene ends were 6 bases for V and 0 bases for J; bases not matched to a gene: 17. CDR3 in amino acids: CAIRSPPGDRGGASGNTIYF. CDR3 bases: TGTGCCATCAGAAGCCCTCCGGGGGACAGGGGAGGAGCCTCTGGAAACACCATATATTTT.

J is TRBJ2-7 and V is TRBV6-5; D unresolved. Germline lookup yields CDR1 MNHEY and CDR2 SVGAGI. The CDR3 totals 15 residues. The germline V and J ends were trimmed by 0 bases and 5 bases, with 14 bases remaining between them. This chain's CDR3 is CASSYSRFTRDEQYF. CDR3 sequence (DNA): TGTGCCAGCAGTTACTCGAGATTCACTCGGGACGAGCAGTACTTC.

V usage is TRBV30 and J usage is TRBJ1-2; TRBD1 matches 7 bases. V shed 0 bases, J shed 8 bases, and the junction held 6 bases outside the gene matches. The CDR3 totals 13 residues. Germline lookup yields CDR1 GTSNPN and CDR2 SVGIG (reference sequence). The CDR3 DNA reads TGTGCCTGGAGTGTGTCCGGACAGGTCGGCTACACCTTC. It codes for CAWSVSGQVGYTF. Complete variable domain (other parts from reference TRBV30 and TRBJ1-2): SQTIHQWPATLVQPVGSPLSLECTVEGTSNPNLYWYRQAAGRGLQLLFYSVGIGQISSEVPQNLSASRPQDRQFILSSKKLLLSDSGFYLCAWSVSGQVGYTFGSGTRLTVV.

This rearrangement joins TRBV4-3 to TRBJ1-1; D gene unclear. V was clipped by 0 bases and J by 3 bases, with 5 bases between them. CDR1 is LGHNA and CDR2 is YSLEER in the germline V gene. The CDR3 consists of 13 residues. The CDR3 bases are TGCGCCAGCAGCCAAGATTTCTACACTGAAGCTTTCTTT. It encodes CASSQDFYTEAFF.

The V call is TRBV5-1, the J call TRBJ1-1; D gene uncertain. The length of the CDR3 is 15 residues. Germline V gene data show CDR1 as SGHRS and CDR2 as YFSETQ. The V and J ends lost 4 bases and 6 bases respectively, with 19 bases between them. This CDR3 reads CASSHTLNGEAEAFF. CDR3 in DNA: TGCGCCAGCAGCCACACCCTAAACGGGGAAGCTGAAGCTTTCTTT.